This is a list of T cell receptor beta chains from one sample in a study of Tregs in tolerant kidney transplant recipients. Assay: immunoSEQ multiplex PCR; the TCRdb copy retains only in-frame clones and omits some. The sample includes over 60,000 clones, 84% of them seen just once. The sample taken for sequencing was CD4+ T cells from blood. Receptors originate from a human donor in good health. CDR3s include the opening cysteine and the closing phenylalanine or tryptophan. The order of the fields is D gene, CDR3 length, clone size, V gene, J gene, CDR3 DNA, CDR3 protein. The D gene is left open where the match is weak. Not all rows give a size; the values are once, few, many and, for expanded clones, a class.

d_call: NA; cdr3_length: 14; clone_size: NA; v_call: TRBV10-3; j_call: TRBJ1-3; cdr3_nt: TGTGCCATCGTCGAAACGAGCTCTGGAAACACCATATATTTT; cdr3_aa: CAIVETSSGNTIYF
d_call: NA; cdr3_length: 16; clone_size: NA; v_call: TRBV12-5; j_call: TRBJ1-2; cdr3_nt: TGTGCTAGTGGTTTGGCCCTCGGACGGAACTCCTATGTCTACACCTTC; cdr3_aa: CASGLALGRNSYVYTF
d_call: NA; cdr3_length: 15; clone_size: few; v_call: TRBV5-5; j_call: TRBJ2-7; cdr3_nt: TGTGCCAGCAGCCTGGTTGCGGCCATTCGCTACGAGCAGTACTTC; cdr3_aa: CASSLVAAIRYEQYF
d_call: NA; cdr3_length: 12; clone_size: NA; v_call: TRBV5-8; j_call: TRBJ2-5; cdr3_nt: TGTGCCAGCAGTAAAGACGAAGAGACCCAGTACTTC; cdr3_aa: CASSKDEETQYF
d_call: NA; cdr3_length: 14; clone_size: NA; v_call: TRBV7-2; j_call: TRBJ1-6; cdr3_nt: TGTGCCAGCAGCTTACAACAGGCAGGCTCACCCCTCCACTTT; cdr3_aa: CASSLQQAGSPLHF
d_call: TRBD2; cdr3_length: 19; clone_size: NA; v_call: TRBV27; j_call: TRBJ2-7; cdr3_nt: TGTGCCAGCAGTAGATCCTCCGGGACTAGCGGGGGGGGGTTCTACGAGCAGTACTTC; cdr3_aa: CASSRSSGTSGGGFYEQYF
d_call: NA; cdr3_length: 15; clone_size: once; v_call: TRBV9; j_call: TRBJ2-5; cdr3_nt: TGTGCCAGCAGCGTAGGGGGGGCCCCCCAAGAGACCCAGTACTTC; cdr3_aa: CASSVGGAPQETQYF
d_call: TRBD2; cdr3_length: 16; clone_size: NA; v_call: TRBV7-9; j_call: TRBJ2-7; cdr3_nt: TGTGCCAGCAGCTCCCCGGTCCTAGCGGGGAAATACGAGCAGTACTTC; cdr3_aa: CASSSPVLAGKYEQYF
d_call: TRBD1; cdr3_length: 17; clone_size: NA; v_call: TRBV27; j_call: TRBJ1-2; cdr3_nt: TGTGCCAGCAGTTTATACGCGGCAGGGGGCCGTAACTATGGCTACACCTTC; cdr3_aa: CASSLYAAGGRNYGYTF
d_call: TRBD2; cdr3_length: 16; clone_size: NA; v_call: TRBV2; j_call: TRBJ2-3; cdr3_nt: TGTGCCAGCAAACCCATACTAGCGGGAGCGGCAGATACGCAGTATTTT; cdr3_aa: CASKPILAGAADTQYF
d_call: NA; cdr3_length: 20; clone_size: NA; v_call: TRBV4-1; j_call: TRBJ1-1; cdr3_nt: TGCGCCAGCAGCCTCTTCCGGGTGGGAGATTCGGTGGGCCGGAACACTGAAGCTTTCTTT; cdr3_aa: CASSLFRVGDSVGRNTEAFF
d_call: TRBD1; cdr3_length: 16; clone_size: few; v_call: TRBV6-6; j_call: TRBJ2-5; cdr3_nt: TGTGCCAGCAGCCGGGAATGGGACAGCGTCCAAGAGACCCAGTACTTC; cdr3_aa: CASSREWDSVQETQYF